This T cell receptor (beta chain) was observed in a study of OX40 agonist ivuxolimab in advanced cancers. Background on the whole study: The costimulatory receptor OX40 (CD134) was targeted by ivuxolimab, a fully human IgG2 agonistic monoclonal antibody. Intravenous ivuxolimab was administered to patients every 2 weeks at six dose levels: 0.01, 0.1, 0.3, 1.5, 3 and 10 mg/kg. Among the roughly 50 dose-escalation patients, around 20 had hepatocellular carcinoma, 15 or so melanoma, 9 renal cell carcinoma and 9 head and neck cancer. In the dose-escalation cohort, more than 75% of patients were male, and the mean age was approximately 55 years, with a range of 23 to 79. Prior anti-PD-1, anti-PD-L1 or anti-CTLA-4 therapy was permitted, and approximately 41% of dose-escalation patients had received checkpoint inhibitors. Three dose-escalation patients achieved partial responses, one with hepatocellular carcinoma and two with cutaneous melanoma. Peripheral TCRbeta sequencing was intended to test whether TCR sequence diversity was altered and clonal T-cell expansion was caused by ivuxolimab. The monotherapy dose-escalation portion (N of about 52 patients) of the phase I ivuxolimab trial is reported in the paper.

The trial excluded patients who had a history of autoimmune disease or who were on systemic immunosuppression. Peripheral blood for TCR sequencing was drawn from every dose cohort at baseline, at cycle 4 day 1 and at cycle 7 day 1. The samples were taken from a phase I, first-in-human, multicenter, open-label dose-escalation trial of ivuxolimab. Adults with locally advanced or metastatic melanoma, renal cell, hepatocellular, or head and neck squamous cell carcinoma were enrolled in the trial. Before TCR sequencing, CD4+ T cells and CD8+ T cells were sorted from peripheral blood as separate populations. To sequence the TCRbeta CDR3 region, genomic DNA was isolated from the sorted cells. The immunoSEQ Assay was used for sequencing of TCRbeta CDR3 regions. TCRdb took over this immuneACCESS table, retaining in-frame rearrangements with V and J assigned. Such tables are incomplete; in checked studies, under half of the missing clones stem from an unresolved V gene, and the remainder is unexplained. Here the sample has under 70,000 clones; around 89% occur a single time. More than 1.3% of the sample lies in the top ten.

Worth noting for this clone: It has no known antigen specificity. Within one base of it there is no much larger clone, and no base qualities were kept.

What the work shows at the level of the full study, not this receptor alone: Clonal expansion of both CD4+ and CD8+ blood T cells was observed from baseline to week 6 at doses 0.1 to 3.0 mg/kg. In partial responders in the 0.1-3.0 mg/kg groups, normalized peripheral clonal expansion was found to be among the lowest, especially among CD8+ T cells. Which antigens the clonally expanded peripheral T cells were specific for was not determined. After ivuxolimab, CD8+ T cells had more expanded clones than CD4+ T cells on average. Low levels of normalized T-cell clonal expansion were also shown by some nonresponding patients.

CDR3 length: 14 amino acids, cysteine to phenylalanine. The sequence is cut down to CDR3 DNA, 42 bases in frame from base 1. V is pruned by 4 bases and J by 5 bases, leaving 4 bases of the junction without a gene match. The germline V gene gives CDR1 as SGHRS and CDR2 as YFSETQ. The source material was CD4+ or CD8+ T cells sorted from blood, sampled in a trial of the OX40 agonist ivuxolimab. This TCR derives from an adult with an advanced solid tumor such as melanoma, head and neck, liver or kidney cancer. This sequence uses TRBV5-1 and TRBJ2-4, with 9 bases matching TRBD1. At the DNA level, the sequence is TGCGCCAGCAGCATACAGGGGGCCCAAAACATTCAGTACTTC. Translated, this is CASSIQGAQNIQYF.